Included here is one T cell receptor beta chain sequence, with context. The antigen is undetermined. The CDR3 has 16 residues. CDR1 PRHDT and CDR2 FYEKMQ come from the germline V gene (reference sequence). V dropped 6 bases and J dropped 6; count of bases not matched to a gene: 11. Naive CD45RA+ and memory CD45RA-negative subsets were split from CD4+ cells. This sample was included in a study of shared clonotypes between healthy human individuals. The data were produced by immunoSEQ multiplex PCR, yet TCRdb's version contains in-frame clones alone and is incomplete. The sample yields 1.6 million or so clones, over 95% seen once. Regarding the study as a whole: Sharing across four donors was highest in naive CD4 (around 5%) and lowest in memory CD8 (about 0.4%).

Source material: naive CD4+ T cells sorted from blood. The subset is: CD45RA+ positively selected. This sequence was found in a man under 40 in good health. The chain carries TRBV13 and TRBJ2-1, with 10 positions matching TRBD1. CDR3 region: CASSKEWGQGFNEQFF. CDR3 nucleotides: TGTGCCAGCAGTAAAGAGTGGGGACAGGGGTTCAATGAGCAGTTCTTC.